Below, one T cell receptor (beta chain) is given with its context. Trimming took 4 bases from V and 5 from J; bases not matched to a gene: 4. This CDR3 has 13 amino acids. Germline V CDR1 and CDR2: KGHSH, LQKENI. These data are taken from a study of blood T cell repertoires in COVID-19. Study details: Nucleic acid was either cDNA or gDNA, and it came from T cells, B-cell-depleted T cells, or PBMCs.

Only in-frame clones appear in the TCRdb table, and some are missing; sequencing was by immunoSEQ multiplex PCR. The table records approximately 260,000 clones, roughly 90% of them present only once. The sample consisted of peripheral blood. J is TRBJ1-2 and V is TRBV18, with 7 bases aligning to TRBD1. The source of this sequence is a man aged 45-60 years with acute or convalescent COVID-19. The CDR3 bases are TGTGCCAGCTCACTCGGGACAGATTATGGCTACACCTTC. It codes for CASSLGTDYGYTF.